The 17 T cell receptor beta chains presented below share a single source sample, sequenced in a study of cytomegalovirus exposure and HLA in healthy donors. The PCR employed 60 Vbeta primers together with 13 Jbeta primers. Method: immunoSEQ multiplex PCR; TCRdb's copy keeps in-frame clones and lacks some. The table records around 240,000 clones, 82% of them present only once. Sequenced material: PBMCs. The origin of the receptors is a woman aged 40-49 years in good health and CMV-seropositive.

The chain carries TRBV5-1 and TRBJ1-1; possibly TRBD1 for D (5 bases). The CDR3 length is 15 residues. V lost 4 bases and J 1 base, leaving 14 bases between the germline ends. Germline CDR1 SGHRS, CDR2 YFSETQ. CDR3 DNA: TGCGCCAGCAGCCTCTTTATCGGACAGAACACTGAAGCTTTCTTT. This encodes CASSLFIGQNTEAFF.

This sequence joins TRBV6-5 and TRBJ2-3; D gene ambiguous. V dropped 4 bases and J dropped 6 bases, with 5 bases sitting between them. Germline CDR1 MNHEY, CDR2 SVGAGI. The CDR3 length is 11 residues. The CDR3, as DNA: TGTGCCAGCAGTTCCCCGGATACGCAGTATTTT. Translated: CASSSPDTQYF.

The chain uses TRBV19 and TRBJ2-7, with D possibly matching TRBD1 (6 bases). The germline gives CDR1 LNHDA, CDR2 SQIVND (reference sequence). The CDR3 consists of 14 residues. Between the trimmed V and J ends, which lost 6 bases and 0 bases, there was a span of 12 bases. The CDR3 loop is CASRIDRSSYEQYF. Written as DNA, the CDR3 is TGTGCCAGTAGGATCGACAGGTCCTCCTACGAGCAGTACTTC. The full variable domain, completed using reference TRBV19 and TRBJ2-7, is DGGITQSPKYLFRKEGQNVTLSCEQNLNHDAMYWYRQDPGQGLRLIYYSQIVNDFQKGDIAEGYSVSREKKESFPLTVTSAQKNPTAFYLCASRIDRSSYEQYFGPGTRLTVT.

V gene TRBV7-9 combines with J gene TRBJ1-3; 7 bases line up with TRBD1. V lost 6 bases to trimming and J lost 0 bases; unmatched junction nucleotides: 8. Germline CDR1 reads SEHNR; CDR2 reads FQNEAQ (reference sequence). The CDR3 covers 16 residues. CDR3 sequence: CASSSPGQSSGNTIYF. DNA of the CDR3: TGTGCCAGCAGTTCCCCGGGACAGAGCTCTGGAAACACCATATATTTT.

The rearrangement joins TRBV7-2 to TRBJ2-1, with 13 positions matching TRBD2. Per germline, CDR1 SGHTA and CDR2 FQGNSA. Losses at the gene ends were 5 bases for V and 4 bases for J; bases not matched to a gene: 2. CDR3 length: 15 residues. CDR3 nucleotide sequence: TGTGCCAGCAGCGAACTAGCGGGGGGGTACAATGAGCAGTTCTTC. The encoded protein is CASSELAGGYNEQFF.

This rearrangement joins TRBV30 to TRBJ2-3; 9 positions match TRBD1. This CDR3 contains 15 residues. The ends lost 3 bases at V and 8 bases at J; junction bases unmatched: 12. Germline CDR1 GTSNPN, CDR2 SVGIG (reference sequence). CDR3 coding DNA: TGTGCCTGGAGCCCCCGGGACAGGGTGACGCTTACGCAGTATTTT. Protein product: CAWSPRDRVTLTQYF.

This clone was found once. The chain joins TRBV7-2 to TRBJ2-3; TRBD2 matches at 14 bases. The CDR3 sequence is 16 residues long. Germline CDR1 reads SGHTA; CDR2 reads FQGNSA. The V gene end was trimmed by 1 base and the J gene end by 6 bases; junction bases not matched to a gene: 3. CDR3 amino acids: CASSLDGTSGGDTQYF. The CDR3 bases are TGTGCCAGCAGCTTAGACGGGACTAGCGGGGGTGATACGCAGTATTTT.

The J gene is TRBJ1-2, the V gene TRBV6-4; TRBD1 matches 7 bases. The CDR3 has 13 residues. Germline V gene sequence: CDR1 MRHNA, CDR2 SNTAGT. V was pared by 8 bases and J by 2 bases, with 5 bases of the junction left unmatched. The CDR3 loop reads CASHDRANYGYTF. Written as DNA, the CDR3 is TGTGCCAGCCATGACAGGGCCAACTATGGCTACACCTTC.

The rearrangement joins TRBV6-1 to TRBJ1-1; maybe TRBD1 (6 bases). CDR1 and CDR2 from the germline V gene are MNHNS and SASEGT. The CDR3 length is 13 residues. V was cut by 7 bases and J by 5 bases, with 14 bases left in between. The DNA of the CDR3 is TGTGCCAGCAAAGGCAGGGGAGAGACTGAAGCTTTCTTT. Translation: CASKGRGETEAFF.

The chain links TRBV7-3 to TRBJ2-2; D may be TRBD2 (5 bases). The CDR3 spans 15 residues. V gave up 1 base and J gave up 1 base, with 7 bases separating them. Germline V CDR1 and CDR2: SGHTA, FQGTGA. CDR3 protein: CASSLSRENTGELFF. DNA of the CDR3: TGTGCCAGCAGCTTAAGCCGGGAGAACACCGGGGAGCTGTTTTTT.

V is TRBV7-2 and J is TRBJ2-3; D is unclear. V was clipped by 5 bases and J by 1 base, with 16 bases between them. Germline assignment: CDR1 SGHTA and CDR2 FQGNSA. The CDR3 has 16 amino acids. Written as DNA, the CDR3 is TGTGCCAGCAGCCTCCTAGGCCCTCGGCGCACAGATACGCAGTATTTT. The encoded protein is CASSLLGPRRTDTQYF.

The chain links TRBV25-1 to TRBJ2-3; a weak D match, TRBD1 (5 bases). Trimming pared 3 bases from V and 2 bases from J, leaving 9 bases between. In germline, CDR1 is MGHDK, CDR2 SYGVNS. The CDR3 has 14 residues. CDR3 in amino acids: CASSDQGVTDTQYF. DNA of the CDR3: TGTGCCAGCAGTGACCAAGGGGTCACAGATACGCAGTATTTT.

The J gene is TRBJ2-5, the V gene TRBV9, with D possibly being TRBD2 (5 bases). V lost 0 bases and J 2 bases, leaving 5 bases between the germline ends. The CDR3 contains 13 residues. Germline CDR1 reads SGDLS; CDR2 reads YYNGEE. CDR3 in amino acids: CASSVGTQETQYF. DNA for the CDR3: TGTGCCAGCAGCGTAGGGACTCAAGAGACCCAGTACTTC.

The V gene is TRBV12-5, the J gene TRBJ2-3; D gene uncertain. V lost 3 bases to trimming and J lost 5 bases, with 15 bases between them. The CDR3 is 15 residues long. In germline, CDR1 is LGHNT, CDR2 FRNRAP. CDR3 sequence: CASGFSGQLGDTQYF. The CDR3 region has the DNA TGTGCTAGTGGTTTTTCGGGTCAATTGGGAGATACGCAGTATTTT.

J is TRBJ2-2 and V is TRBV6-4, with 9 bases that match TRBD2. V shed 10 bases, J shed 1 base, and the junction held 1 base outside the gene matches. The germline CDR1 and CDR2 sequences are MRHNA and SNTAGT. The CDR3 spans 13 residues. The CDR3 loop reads CATSGENTGELFF. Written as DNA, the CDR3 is TGTGCCACTAGCGGGGAGAACACCGGGGAGCTGTTTTTT.

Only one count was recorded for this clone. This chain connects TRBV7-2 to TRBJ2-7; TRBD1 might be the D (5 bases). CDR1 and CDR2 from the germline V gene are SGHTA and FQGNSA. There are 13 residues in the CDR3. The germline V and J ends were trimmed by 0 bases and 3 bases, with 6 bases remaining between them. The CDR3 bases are TGTGCCAGCAGCTTAGCGGGGCGCTACGAGCAGTACTTC. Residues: CASSLAGRYEQYF.

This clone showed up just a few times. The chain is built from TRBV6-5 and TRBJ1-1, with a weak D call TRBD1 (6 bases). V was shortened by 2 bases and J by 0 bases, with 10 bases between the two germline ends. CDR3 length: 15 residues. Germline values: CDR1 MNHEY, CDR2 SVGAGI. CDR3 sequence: CASSYDTGLNTEAFF. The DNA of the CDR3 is TGTGCCAGCAGTTACGACACAGGGCTGAACACTGAAGCTTTCTTT.